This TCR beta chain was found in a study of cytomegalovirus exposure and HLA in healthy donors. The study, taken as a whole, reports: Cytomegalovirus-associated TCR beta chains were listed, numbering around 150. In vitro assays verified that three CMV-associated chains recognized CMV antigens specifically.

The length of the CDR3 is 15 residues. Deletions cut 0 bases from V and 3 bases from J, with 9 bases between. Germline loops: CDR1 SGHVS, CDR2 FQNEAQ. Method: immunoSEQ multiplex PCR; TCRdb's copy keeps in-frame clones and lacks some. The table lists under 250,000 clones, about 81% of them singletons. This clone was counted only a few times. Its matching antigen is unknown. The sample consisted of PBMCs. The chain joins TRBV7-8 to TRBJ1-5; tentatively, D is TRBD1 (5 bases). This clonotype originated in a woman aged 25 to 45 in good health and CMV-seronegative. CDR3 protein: CASSLAAGYNQPQHF. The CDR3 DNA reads TGTGCCAGCAGCTTAGCAGCAGGGTACAATCAGCCCCAGCATTTT.